One T cell receptor beta chain is described in this entry. The target antigen is unknown. These data belong to a study of OX40 agonist ivuxolimab in advanced cancers. Looking at the study overall: A partial response was reached by three patients: one with hepatocellular carcinoma and two with cutaneous melanoma. Study-level results: Nonresponders, in some cases, also had low normalized T-cell clonal expansion. In CD8+ T cells, expanded clones were on average more numerous than in CD4+. People who partly responded at 0.1-3.0 mg/kg had some of the least clonal expansion seen.

V was cut by 3 bases and J by 0 bases, with 14 bases left in between. The CDR3 has 17 residues. Germline V lookup: CDR1 WSHSY, CDR2 SAAADI. Assay used: immunoSEQ multiplex PCR; TCRdb lists only in-frame clones, some missing. The sample includes 55,000 to 75,000 clones, approximately 91% of them seen just once. Sequencing used CD4+ or CD8+ T cells sorted from blood, obtained in a trial of the OX40 agonist ivuxolimab. The chain employs TRBV10-2 and TRBJ2-2; perhaps TRBD2 as D (5 bases). This TCR was sampled from an adult with an advanced solid tumor such as melanoma, head and neck, liver or kidney cancer. CDR3 coding DNA: TGCGCCAGCAGTGAAAGGGAAGAGCGGTCGAACACCGGGGAGCTGTTTTTT. This codes for CASSEREERSNTGELFF.